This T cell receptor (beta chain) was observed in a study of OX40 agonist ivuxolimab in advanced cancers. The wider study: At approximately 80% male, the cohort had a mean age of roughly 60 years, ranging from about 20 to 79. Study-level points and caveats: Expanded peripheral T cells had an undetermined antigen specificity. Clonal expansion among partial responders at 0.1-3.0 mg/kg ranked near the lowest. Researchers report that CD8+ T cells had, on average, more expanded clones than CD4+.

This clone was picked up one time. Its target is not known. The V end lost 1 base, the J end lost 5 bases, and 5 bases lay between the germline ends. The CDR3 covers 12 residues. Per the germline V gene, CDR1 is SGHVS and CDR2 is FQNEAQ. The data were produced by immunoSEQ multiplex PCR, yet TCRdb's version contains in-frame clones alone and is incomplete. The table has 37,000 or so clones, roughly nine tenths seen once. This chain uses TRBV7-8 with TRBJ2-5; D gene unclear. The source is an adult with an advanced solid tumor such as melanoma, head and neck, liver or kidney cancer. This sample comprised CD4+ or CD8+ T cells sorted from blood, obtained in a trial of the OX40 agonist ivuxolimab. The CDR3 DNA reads TGTGCCAGCAGCTTAGTCGGGGAGACCCAGTACTTC. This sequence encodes CASSLVGETQYF.